The present entry profiles one TCR beta chain with its context. The target antigen is unknown. The data belong to a study of T cell responses to AZD1222 COVID-19 vaccine. The method was immunoSEQ multiplex PCR; TCRdb's version includes in-frame clones alone and lacks a portion of them. The sample consists of around 78,000 clones, around 90% of them appearing once. The V end lost 2 bases, the J end lost 5 bases, and 10 bases lay between the germline ends. The CDR3 consists of 14 residues. Germline V gene data show CDR1 as GTSNPN and CDR2 as SVGIG (reference sequence). Study-wide findings and caveats: Among vaccine-associated CD4 TCRs, coverage spanned spike, with dominance at 160-218 and 743-854. Per reports, nearly half of all spike-specific TCRs target regions that are unmutated in variants. Repertoire samples came only from after the peak T cell response.

The sample consisted of peripheral blood, taken on day 0 of MenACWY control vaccination. This clonotype was obtained from an adult in good health. This chain connects TRBV30 to TRBJ1-6; D is perhaps TRBD1 (5 bases). The CDR3 DNA reads as TGTGCCTGGAGTATGGGCAGGGATAATTCACCCCTCCACTTT. Its translation: CAWSMGRDNSPLHF.